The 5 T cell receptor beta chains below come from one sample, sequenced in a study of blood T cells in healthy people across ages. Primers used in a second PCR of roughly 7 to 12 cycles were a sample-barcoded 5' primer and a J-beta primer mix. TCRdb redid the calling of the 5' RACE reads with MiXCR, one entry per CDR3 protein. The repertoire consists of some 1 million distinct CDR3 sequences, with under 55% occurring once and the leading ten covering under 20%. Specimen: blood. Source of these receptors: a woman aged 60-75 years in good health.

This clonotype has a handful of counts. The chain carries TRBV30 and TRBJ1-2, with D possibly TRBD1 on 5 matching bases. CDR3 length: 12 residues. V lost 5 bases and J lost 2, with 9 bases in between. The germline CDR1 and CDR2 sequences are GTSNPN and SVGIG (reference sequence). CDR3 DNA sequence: TGTGCCTGGGAAGGACAAAACTATGGCTACACCTTC. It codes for CAWEGQNYGYTF. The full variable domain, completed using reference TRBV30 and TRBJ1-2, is SQTIHQWPATLVQPVGSPLSLECTVEGTSNPNLYWYRQAAGRGLQLLFYSVGIGQISSEVPQNLSASRPQDRQFILSSKKLLLSDSGFYLCAWEGQNYGYTFGSGTRLTVV.

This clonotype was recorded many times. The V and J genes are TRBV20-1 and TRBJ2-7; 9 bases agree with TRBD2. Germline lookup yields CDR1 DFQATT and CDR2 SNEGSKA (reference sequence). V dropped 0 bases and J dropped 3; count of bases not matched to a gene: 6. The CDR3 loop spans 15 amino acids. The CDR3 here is CSARDPLAGLYEQYF. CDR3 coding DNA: TGCAGTGCTAGAGATCCTCTAGCGGGACTCTACGAGCAGTACTTC.

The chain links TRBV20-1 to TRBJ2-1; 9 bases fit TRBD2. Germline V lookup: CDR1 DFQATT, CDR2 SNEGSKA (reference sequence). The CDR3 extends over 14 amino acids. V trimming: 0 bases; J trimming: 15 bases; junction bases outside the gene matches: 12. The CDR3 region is CSARDRVAGVSRFF. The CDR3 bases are TGCAGTGCTAGAGATAGAGTAGCGGGAGTTTCTAGGTTCTTC.

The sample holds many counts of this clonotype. CDR3 nucleotides: TGCAGTGCTAGGGGGCTAGGAGGCTACGAGCAGTACTTC. Translation: CSARGLGGYEQYF. The chain is built from TRBV20-1 and TRBJ2-7; TRBD1 or TRBD2 may be the D gene (5 bases each). CDR3 length equals 13 residues. V was shortened by 3 bases and J by 3 bases, with 12 bases between the two germline ends. The germline V gene encodes CDR1 DFQATT and CDR2 SNEGSKA (reference sequence).

The CDR3 region is CASSPGTGGEAIQYF. In nucleotides, the CDR3 is TGTGCCAGCAGCCCTGGGACGGGAGGTGAGGCCATTCAGTACTTC. This chain uses TRBV11-2 with TRBJ2-4, with 7 bases lining up with TRBD2. J was trimmed by 9 bases and V by 5 bases; bases with no gene match: 13. CDR3 length: 15 residues. Germline CDR1 and CDR2: SGHAT and FQNNGV.